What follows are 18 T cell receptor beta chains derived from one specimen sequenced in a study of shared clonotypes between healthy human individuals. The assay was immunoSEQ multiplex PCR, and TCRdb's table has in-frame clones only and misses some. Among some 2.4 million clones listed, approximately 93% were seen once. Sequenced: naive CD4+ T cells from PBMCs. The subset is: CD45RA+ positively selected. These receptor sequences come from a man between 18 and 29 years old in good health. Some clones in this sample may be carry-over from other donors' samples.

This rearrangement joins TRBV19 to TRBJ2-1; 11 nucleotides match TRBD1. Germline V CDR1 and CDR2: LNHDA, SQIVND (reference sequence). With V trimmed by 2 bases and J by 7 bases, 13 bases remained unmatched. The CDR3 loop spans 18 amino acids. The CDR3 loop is CASSINYADRGQGNEQFF. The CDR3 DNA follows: TGTGCCAGTAGTATAAATTACGCGGACAGGGGGCAAGGAAATGAGCAGTTCTTC.

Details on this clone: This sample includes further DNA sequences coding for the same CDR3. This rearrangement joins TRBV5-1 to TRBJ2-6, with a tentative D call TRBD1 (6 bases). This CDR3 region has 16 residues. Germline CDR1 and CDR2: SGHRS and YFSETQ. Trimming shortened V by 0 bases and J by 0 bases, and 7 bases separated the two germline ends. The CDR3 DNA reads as TGCGCCAGCAGCTTGGAGGGGGTCTCTGGGGCCAACGTCCTGACTTTC. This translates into CASSLEGVSGANVLTF.

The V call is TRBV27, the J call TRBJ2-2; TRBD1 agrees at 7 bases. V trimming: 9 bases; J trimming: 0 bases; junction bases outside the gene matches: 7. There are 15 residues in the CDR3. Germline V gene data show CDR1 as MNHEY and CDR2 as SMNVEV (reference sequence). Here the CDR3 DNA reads TGTGCCAGGGGGAAACAGGGGCCGAACACCGGGGAGCTGTTTTTT. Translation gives CARGKQGPNTGELFF.

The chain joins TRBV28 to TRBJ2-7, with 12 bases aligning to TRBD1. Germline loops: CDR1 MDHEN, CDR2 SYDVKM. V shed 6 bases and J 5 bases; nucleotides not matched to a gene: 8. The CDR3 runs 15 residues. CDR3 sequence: CASRESGTGGNEQYF. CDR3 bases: TGTGCCAGCAGGGAATCCGGGACAGGGGGCAACGAGCAGTACTTC.

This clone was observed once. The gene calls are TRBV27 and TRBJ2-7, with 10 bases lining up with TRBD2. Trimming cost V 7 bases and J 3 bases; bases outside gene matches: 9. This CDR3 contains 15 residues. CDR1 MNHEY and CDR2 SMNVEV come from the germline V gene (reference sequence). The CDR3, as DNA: TGTGCCAGCACCCGGGTAGCGGGAGGTCTCTACGAGCAGTACTTC. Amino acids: CASTRVAGGLYEQYF.

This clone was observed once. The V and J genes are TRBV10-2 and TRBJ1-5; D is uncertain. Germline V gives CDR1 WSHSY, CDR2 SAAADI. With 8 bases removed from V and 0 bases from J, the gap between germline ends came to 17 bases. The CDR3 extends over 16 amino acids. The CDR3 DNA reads TGCGCCAGCCAAAACCTCGACATTCATAGCAATCAGCCCCAGCATTTT. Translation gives CASQNLDIHSNQPQHF.

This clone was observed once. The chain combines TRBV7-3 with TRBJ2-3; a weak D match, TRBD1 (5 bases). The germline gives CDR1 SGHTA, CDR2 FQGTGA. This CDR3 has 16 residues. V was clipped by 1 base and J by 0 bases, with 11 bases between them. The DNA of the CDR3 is TGTGCCAGCAGCTTAATAGCAGGGTTCAGCACAGATACGCAGTATTTT. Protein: CASSLIAGFSTDTQYF.

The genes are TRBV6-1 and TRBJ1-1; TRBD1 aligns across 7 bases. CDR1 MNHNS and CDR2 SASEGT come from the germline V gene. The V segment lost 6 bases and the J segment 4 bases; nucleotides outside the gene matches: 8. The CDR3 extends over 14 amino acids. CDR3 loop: CASSPTGLSTEAFF. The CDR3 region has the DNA TGTGCCAGCAGCCCGACAGGGCTGAGCACTGAAGCTTTCTTT.

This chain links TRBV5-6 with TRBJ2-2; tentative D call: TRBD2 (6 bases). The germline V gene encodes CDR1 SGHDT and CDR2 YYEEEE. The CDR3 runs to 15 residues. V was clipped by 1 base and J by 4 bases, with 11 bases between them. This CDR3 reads CASSLRREITGELFF. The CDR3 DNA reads TGTGCCAGCAGCTTGAGGCGGGAAATCACCGGGGAGCTGTTTTTT.

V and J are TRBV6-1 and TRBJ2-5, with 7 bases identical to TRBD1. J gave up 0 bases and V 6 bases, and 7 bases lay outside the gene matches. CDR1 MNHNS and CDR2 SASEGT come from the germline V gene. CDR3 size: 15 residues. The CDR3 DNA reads TGTGCCAGCAGGGGGGACAGTTGGTACCAAGAGACCCAGTACTTC. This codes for CASRGDSWYQETQYF.

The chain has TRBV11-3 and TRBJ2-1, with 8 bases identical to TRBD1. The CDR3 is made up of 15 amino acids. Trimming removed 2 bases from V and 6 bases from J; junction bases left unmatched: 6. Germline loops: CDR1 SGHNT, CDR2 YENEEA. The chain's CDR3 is CASSLRTGRFNEQFF. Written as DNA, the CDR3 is TGTGCCAGCAGCTTAAGGACAGGGCGCTTCAATGAGCAGTTCTTC.

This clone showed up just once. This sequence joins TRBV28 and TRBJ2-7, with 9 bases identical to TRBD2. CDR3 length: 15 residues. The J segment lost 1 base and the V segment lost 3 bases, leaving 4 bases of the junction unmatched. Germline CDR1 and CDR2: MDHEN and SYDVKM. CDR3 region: CASSFWLAGSYEQYF. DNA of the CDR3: TGTGCCAGCAGTTTTTGGCTAGCGGGGTCCTACGAGCAGTACTTC.

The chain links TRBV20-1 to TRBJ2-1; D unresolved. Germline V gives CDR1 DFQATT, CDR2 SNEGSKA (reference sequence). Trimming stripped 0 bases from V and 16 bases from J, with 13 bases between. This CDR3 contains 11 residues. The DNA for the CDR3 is TGCAGTGCTAGAGACGTCTCGAGTGGCTTCTTC. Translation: CSARDVSSGFF.

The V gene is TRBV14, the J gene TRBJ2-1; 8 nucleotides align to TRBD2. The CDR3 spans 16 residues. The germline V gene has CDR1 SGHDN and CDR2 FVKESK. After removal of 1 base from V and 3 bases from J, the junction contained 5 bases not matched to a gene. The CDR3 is CASSQVTGRGYNEQFF. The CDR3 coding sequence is TGTGCCAGCAGCCAAGTGACCGGGAGGGGCTACAATGAGCAGTTCTTC.

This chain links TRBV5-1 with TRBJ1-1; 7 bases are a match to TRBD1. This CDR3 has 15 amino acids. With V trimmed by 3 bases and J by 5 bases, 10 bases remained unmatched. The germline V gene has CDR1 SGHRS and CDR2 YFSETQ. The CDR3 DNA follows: TGCGCCAGCAGCTATGTTACAGGGGAAGGGACTGAAGCTTTCTTT. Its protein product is CASSYVTGEGTEAFF.

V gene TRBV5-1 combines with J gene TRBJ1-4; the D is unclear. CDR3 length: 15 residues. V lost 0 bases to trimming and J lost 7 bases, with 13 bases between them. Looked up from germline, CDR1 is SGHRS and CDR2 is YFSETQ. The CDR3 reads CASSLAGTPSEKLFF. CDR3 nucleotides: TGCGCCAGCAGCTTGGCCGGCACACCCAGTGAAAAACTGTTTTTT.

This chain's CDR3 is CASLSRARSPGYTF. CDR3 DNA: TGTGCCAGTCTCAGTCGGGCTCGGTCTCCTGGCTACACCTTC. The rearrangement uses TRBV19 and TRBJ1-2, with unresolved D. Trimming left V 8 bases short and J 7 bases short, with 20 bases between. This CDR3 is 14 amino acids long. CDR1 is LNHDA and CDR2 is SQIVND in the germline V gene (reference sequence).

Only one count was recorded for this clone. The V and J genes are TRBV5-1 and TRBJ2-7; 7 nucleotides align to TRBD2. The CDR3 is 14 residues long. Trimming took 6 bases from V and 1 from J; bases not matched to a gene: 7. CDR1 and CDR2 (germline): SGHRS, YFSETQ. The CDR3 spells CASTAQAGSYEQYF. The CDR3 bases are TGCGCCAGCACCGCCCAAGCGGGATCCTACGAGCAGTACTTC.